This TCR beta chain was identified in a study of blood T cell repertoires in COVID-19 (dated by TCRdb to 2018 to 2020). General notes on the study: Collaborator samples came from the United States, Italy and Spain and covered acute and convalescent phases of COVID-19. The prospective study material was composed of cDNA or gDNA derived from T cells, B-cell-depleted T cells, or PBMCs. The dataset comprised deeply sampled blood TCRbeta repertoires from subjects exposed to, actively infected with, or recovered from COVID-19. The repertoires were released in a freely available public database intended as a resource for research on the immune response to SARS-CoV-2. Samples were obtained from the ongoing ImmuneRACE study (first 160 participants) and from about 1,300 subjects provided by 6 global collaborators. A de-identified subject ID, COVID-19 status, age in years and sex were almost always included in the sample metadata. Where HLA class I and class II types were available, the types were taken from metadata supplied by the sample provider, not from assay-based typing.

On the study overall, not on this receptor specifically: How much clinical and demographic metadata was included differed by source and by participant, and the metadata was provided uncurated.

The immunoSEQ Assay, a bias-controlled multiplex PCR, was used to amplify TCRbeta CDR3 regions from genomic DNA. The original methods were these. The number of nucleated cells in each sample was estimated from the amplification of reference gene primers within the assay. To quantify the absolute abundance of each unique TCRbeta CDR3 rearrangement, sequence reads were collapsed and filtered. For each sample, productive Simpson clonality was calculated as the square root of Simpson's diversity index over productive rearrangements. Drawn from immuneACCESS, this table holds only the in-frame rearrangements with V and J called that TCRdb kept. Clones are partly lost; checked studies trace under half to an unresolved V gene and leave the rest unexplained. V and J calls plus clone size are reproduced from that table; the DNA served to infer D and trimming. This sample gives under 250,000 clones in total; about 90% of them show up just once. The ten largest clones take up around 1.2% of the sample.

For this clone: Its binding antigen is unknown. Within one base of it there is no much larger clone, and no base qualities were kept.

Each collaborating institution followed its own protocols to collect whole blood in K2EDTA tubes. For TCRbeta analysis, collaborators shipped samples as frozen whole blood, isolated PBMCs, or DNA extracted from either of those sample types. The CDR3 measures 12 amino acids from cysteine to phenylalanine. Of all the DNA, just the CDR3 is kept, 36 bases in frame from base 1. The germline V gene sets CDR1 to SGHTA and CDR2 to FQGTGA. A distance of 6 bases separates the germline ends of V and J, which lose 2 bases and 7 bases respectively. The receptor was isolated from a man younger than 40 with acute or convalescent COVID-19. The V and J segments used are TRBV7-3 and TRBJ2-1, with no D gene named confidently. The source material was peripheral blood. The CDR3 loop reads CASSLERNEQFF. In nucleotides, the sequence is TGTGCCAGCAGCTTAGAGAGAAATGAGCAGTTCTTC.